These T cell receptor beta chains were read from a single sample in a study of T cells in pancreatic ductal adenocarcinoma. The method was immunoSEQ multiplex PCR; TCRdb's version includes in-frame clones alone and lacks a portion of them. The table includes about 97,000 clones, nearly 95% detected once. Sequencing input: PBMCs. The source of these receptors is a human donor with pancreatic ductal adenocarcinoma. Both conserved end residues are part of each CDR3. A D gene is named only where the DNA matches it firmly. Some rows have no size entry. The others give once, few or many, or a class for an expanded clone.

j_gene	abundance	d_gene	v_gene	CDR3nt	CDR3aa
TRBJ2-4	NA	TRBD1	TRBV18	TGTGCCAGCTCACCACCGGGACAGGGGGACATTCAGTACTTC	CASSPPGQGDIQYF
TRBJ2-3	NA	TRBD2	TRBV9	TGTGCCAGCAGCTTTAGCGGGAGAGGAGATACGCAGTATTTT	CASSFSGRGDTQYF
TRBJ1-5	NA	NA	TRBV15	TGTGCCACCAGCAGATATGGCAGGGCCATCAATCAGCCCCAGCATTTT	CATSRYGRAINQPQHF
TRBJ1-5	NA	TRBD1	TRBV18	TGTGCCAGCTCCGACGACAGGGCCCCCTATAATCAGCCCCAGCATTTT	CASSDDRAPYNQPQHF
TRBJ2-7	NA	TRBD2	TRBV7-2	TGTGCCAGCAGTCGGGGACTAGCGGGAGGAAACTACGAGCAGTACTTC	CASSRGLAGGNYEQYF
TRBJ2-3	NA	NA	TRBV9	TGTGCCAGCAGCGTAGTGGGGCAGAGCACAGATACGCAGTATTTT	CASSVVGQSTDTQYF
TRBJ2-2	NA	NA	TRBV6-5	TGTGCCAGCAGACTACCGGGACACTCCACCGGGGAGCTGTTTTTT	CASRLPGHSTGELFF
TRBJ2-2	NA	NA	TRBV28	TGTGCCAGCAGTTTAGGCGGATTGGAGCTGTTTTTT	CASSLGGLELFF
TRBJ2-5	NA	TRBD2	TRBV15	TGTGCCACCAGCTCCTCTAGCGGCCAAGAGACCCAGTACTTC	CATSSSSGQETQYF
TRBJ2-1	NA	NA	TRBV7-2	TGTGCCAGCAGCTTAGAATGGCAGCAGTTCTTC	CASSLEWQQFF
TRBJ2-1	NA	NA	TRBV5-1	TGCGCCAGCAGCCCGCTAGCACACGGTTACAATGAGCAGTTCTTC	CASSPLAHGYNEQFF
TRBJ2-1	NA	TRBD2	TRBV7-3	TGTGCCAGCAGCCAAAAATTGGGACTAGCGGGATACAATGAGCAGTTCTTC	CASSQKLGLAGYNEQFF
TRBJ2-5	NA	TRBD2	TRBV28	TGTGCCAGCACCTTTCTAGCGGACCCGGGAGAGACCCAGTACTTC	CASTFLADPGETQYF
TRBJ2-4	NA	NA	TRBV4-2	TGTGCCAGCAGCCAAGAAATGGCCCTACGGGGCATTCAGTACTTC	CASSQEMALRGIQYF
TRBJ2-7	NA	TRBD1	TRBV18	TGTGCCAGCTCACAAGGACAGGACTACGAGCAGTACTTC	CASSQGQDYEQYF
TRBJ2-3	NA	TRBD1	TRBV5-4	TGTGCCAGCAGCTTGGCCGGACAGGGCGGAGGAGGCACAGATACGCAGTATTTT	CASSLAGQGGGGTDTQYF
TRBJ1-5	NA	NA	TRBV28	TGTGCCAGCAGCCTCCCCCCGGGGAATCAGCCCCAGCATTTT	CASSLPPGNQPQHF
TRBJ2-7	few	TRBD2	TRBV7-8	TGTGCCAGCAGCTTAGGCCGGACTAGCTTATCGTACGAGCAGTACTTC	CASSLGRTSLSYEQYF
TRBJ2-7	NA	TRBD1	TRBV28	TGTGCCAGCAGTTTAAACAGACAGGGCCCTGACTTC	CASSLNRQGPDF
TRBJ2-6	NA	TRBD2	TRBV28	TGTGCCAGCAGGACAATCCGGGACTATGGAGTGGAGGCTGGGGCCAACGTCCTGACTTTC	CASRTIRDYGVEAGANVLTF
TRBJ2-7	once	TRBD1	TRBV28	TGTGCCAGCAGGCGGACAGGGGGCTCCTACGAGCAGTACTTC	CASRRTGGSYEQYF
TRBJ2-1	NA	NA	TRBV4-3	TGCGCCAGCAGCCAAGGACTAGTTGGGAATGAGCAGTTCTTC	CASSQGLVGNEQFF
TRBJ2-7	NA	TRBD1	TRBV5-1	TGCGCCAGCAGCCCGGGACAGGGGGCGCGCGAGCAGTACTTC	CASSPGQGAREQYF
TRBJ2-7	NA	TRBD1	TRBV15	TGTGCCACCAGCACCCCAGGGGGCTCGTACGAGCAGTACTTC	CATSTPGGSYEQYF
TRBJ2-3	NA	TRBD1	TRBV4-3	TGCGCCAGCAGCCCCGGGACAGGGAATGTGTATACGCAGTATTTT	CASSPGTGNVYTQYF
TRBJ2-1	NA	TRBD1	TRBV6-5	TGTGCCAGCAGTTACCCCGGGACAGGAGACAATGAGCAGTTCTTC	CASSYPGTGDNEQFF
TRBJ1-4	NA	NA	TRBV5-6	TGTGCCAGCAGCTGGGGACTTGGGGAAAAACTGTTTTTT	CASSWGLGEKLFF
TRBJ2-3	NA	NA	TRBV5-1	TGCGCCAGCAGCTGGAGGGCAGATCTTGCAGATACGCAGTATTTT	CASSWRADLADTQYF
TRBJ2-2	NA	NA	TRBV11-2	TGTGCCAGCAGCGGAGGCGGACTCCTCGAAGCCGGGGAGCTGTTTTTT	CASSGGGLLEAGELFF
TRBJ1-1	NA	TRBD1	TRBV29-1	TGCAGCGCCGTGGGACAGGGTTCGGCTGAAGCTTTCTTT	CSAVGQGSAEAFF
TRBJ2-1	NA	NA	TRBV9	TGTGCCAGCAGCGTCGAAGGGCGGGCGAACAATGAGCAGTTCTTC	CASSVEGRANNEQFF
TRBJ1-4	NA	TRBD1	TRBV7-9	TGTGCCAGCGGCGGGACAGTATCCGAAAAACTGTTTTTT	CASGGTVSEKLFF
TRBJ2-7	NA	NA	TRBV6-5	TGTGCCAGCAGTTACTCCCTAGCGTCGTCCTACGAGCAGTACTTC	CASSYSLASSYEQYF
TRBJ2-7	NA	NA	TRBV10-3	TGTGCCATCAGCCCCTCCGCCGGCTACGAGCAGTACTTC	CAISPSAGYEQYF
TRBJ2-1	NA	NA	TRBV7-2	TGTGCCAGCAGCCCCTATTCGGTTGGTGAGCAGTTCTTC	CASSPYSVGEQFF
TRBJ2-3	NA	TRBD2	TRBV7-3	TGTGCCAGCAGCTTTAGCGGGATGAGCGATACGCAGTATTTT	CASSFSGMSDTQYF
TRBJ2-1	NA	NA	TRBV11-1	TGTGCCAGCACCATAGGGGTTGGGGAGCAGTTCTTC	CASTIGVGEQFF
TRBJ2-7	NA	NA	TRBV4-3	TGCGCCAGCAGCCAAGGGAGGACCCCAACCTACGAGCAGTACTTC	CASSQGRTPTYEQYF
TRBJ2-7	NA	TRBD2	TRBV29-1	TGCAGCGGTCTACATAGCGGGAGGGCGGGCGAGCAGTACTTC	CSGLHSGRAGEQYF
TRBJ2-3	once	TRBD2	TRBV5-1	TGCGCCAGCAGCGTCGGACTAGCGATAGATACGCAGTATTTT	CASSVGLAIDTQYF
TRBJ2-2	NA	NA	TRBV19	TGTGCCAGTAGTGGCGGGGTCCCGAGCGGGGAGCTGTTTTTT	CASSGGVPSGELFF
TRBJ2-2	NA	TRBD1	TRBV5-1	TGCGCCAGCAGCTCATCCGGGACAGGGGCTCTGACCGGGGAGCTGTTTTTT	CASSSSGTGALTGELFF
TRBJ1-2	once	NA	TRBV5-6	TGTGCCAGCAGCCCAGGGTTTCCCTATGGCTACACCTTC	CASSPGFPYGYTF
TRBJ2-3	NA	TRBD2	TRBV7-9	TGTGCCAGCAGCTCCAGGACTAGCGCAGATACGCAGTATTTT	CASSSRTSADTQYF
TRBJ1-3	NA	TRBD1	TRBV9	TGTGCCAGCAGCGTCGGGACAGTGGACACCATATATTTT	CASSVGTVDTIYF
TRBJ2-2	NA	NA	TRBV19	TGTGCCAGTAGTTTCTTAGGGGCTGGCGGGGAGCTGTTTTTT	CASSFLGAGGELFF
TRBJ2-3	NA	NA	TRBV19	TGTGCCAGTAGTGAGCCACCTTACTCGGGGAGCACAGATACGCAGTATTTT	CASSEPPYSGSTDTQYF
TRBJ2-7	NA	TRBD1	TRBV28	TGTGCCAGCAGTGCCCCGGGACAGGGGCGTCACGAGCAGTACTTC	CASSAPGQGRHEQYF
TRBJ2-7	NA	NA	TRBV4-1	TGCGCCAGCAGCCAAGCGCGACAGTCATACGAGCAGTACTTC	CASSQARQSYEQYF
TRBJ2-7	NA	NA	TRBV29-1	TGCAGCGTTGAAGAGGCCGGGAACGAGCAGTACTTC	CSVEEAGNEQYF
TRBJ2-1	NA	TRBD2	TRBV30	TGTGCCTGGGATCGTACTAGCGGGAGTCTAAATGAGCAGTTCTTC	CAWDRTSGSLNEQFF
TRBJ2-5	once	NA	TRBV6-5	TGTGCCAGCAGCCCGAGCCCCGGAGGTGAGACCCAGTACTTC	CASSPSPGGETQYF
TRBJ2-3	NA	TRBD1	TRBV7-9	TGTGCCAGCAGCTCCTCGGACAGGTTCTACACAGATACGCAGTATTTT	CASSSSDRFYTDTQYF
TRBJ2-7	NA	NA	TRBV14	TGTGCCAGCAGCCCCTCCCCAGCCTACGAGCAGTACTTC	CASSPSPAYEQYF
TRBJ2-7	NA	TRBD1	TRBV2	TGTGCCAGCAGTCGACAGGGGGATATGGCCGAGCAGTACTTC	CASSRQGDMAEQYF